This is a list of T cell receptor beta chains from one sample in a study of radiotherapy plus CTLA-4 blockade in lung cancer. Data came from immunoSEQ multiplex PCR; TCRdb stores just in-frame clones and leaves some out. The sample includes fewer than 90,000 clones, 75% to 90% seen only once; the top ten take roughly 0.8%. The source material was peripheral blood, sampled from a patient treated with radiotherapy plus ipilimumab. These TCRs come from a human donor with non-small cell lung cancer who had stable disease on radiotherapy plus ipilimumab. Each CDR3 is given with its conserved first and last residue. The D gene is left open where the match is weak. Where a row states a size, it is once, few, many or the class of an expanded clone; other rows omit it.

J	V	size	D	CDR3	DNA
TRBJ2-7	TRBV9	.	TRBD1	CASSASGQVSYEQYF	TGTGCCAGCAGCGCCTCCGGACAGGTTTCCTACGAGCAGTACTTC
TRBJ1-1	TRBV5-6	.	.	CASSSREITASEAFF	TGTGCCAGCAGCTCCAGAGAGATTACGGCATCTGAAGCTTTCTTT
TRBJ1-1	TRBV5-1	.	TRBD1	CASSTTWTGGSSSTEAFF	TGCGCCAGCAGCACCACTTGGACAGGGGGCTCTTCGAGCACTGAAGCTTTCTTT
TRBJ1-2	TRBV27	.	.	CVSSGGHYGYTF	TGTGTTTCTTCGGGGGGGCATTATGGCTACACCTTC
TRBJ1-2	TRBV30	.	TRBD1	CAGDRNGYTF	TGTGCCGGGGACAGGAACGGCTACACCTTC
TRBJ2-5	TRBV5-1	.	TRBD2	CASSLSSGGPKTQYF	TGCGCCAGCAGCTTGAGTTCGGGAGGACCAAAGACCCAGTACTTC
TRBJ1-5	TRBV7-6	.	.	CASSLLAGQPQHF	TGTGCCAGCAGCTTACTCGCTGGGCAGCCCCAGCATTTT
TRBJ2-7	TRBV6-1	.	.	CASSVSNRPQTYEQYF	TGTGCCAGCAGTGTGTCGAATAGGCCTCAAACCTACGAGCAGTACTTC
TRBJ1-5	TRBV6-1	.	.	CASSVDANSNQPQHF	TGTGCCAGCAGTGTCGACGCCAATAGCAATCAGCCCCAGCATTTT
TRBJ2-1	TRBV7-2	few	.	CASSLAALNNEQFF	TGTGCCAGCAGCTTAGCGGCTCTTAACAATGAGCAGTTCTTC
TRBJ2-7	TRBV5-1	.	TRBD1	CASSLVGQGTYEQYF	TGCGCCAGCAGCTTGGTGGGACAGGGGACCTACGAGCAGTACTTC
TRBJ2-1	TRBV10-1	.	TRBD2	CASSASGNVNEQFF	TGCGCCAGCAGTGCAAGCGGGAATGTGAATGAGCAGTTCTTC
TRBJ2-3	TRBV9	.	.	CASSVGLADTQYF	TGTGCCAGCAGCGTAGGACTCGCAGATACGCAGTATTTT
TRBJ2-1	TRBV11-1	.	TRBD2	CASSSGLAGRNEQFF	TGTGCCAGCAGCTCTGGACTAGCGGGAAGGAATGAGCAGTTCTTC
TRBJ2-5	TRBV30	.	TRBD1	CAWSTGGETQYF	TGTGCCTGGAGTACAGGGGGAGAGACCCAGTACTTC
TRBJ2-1	TRBV2	.	TRBD2	CASSAPSGTSGRVSSYNEQFF	TGTGCCAGCAGTGCCCCCTCCGGGACTAGCGGGAGGGTGAGCTCCTACAATGAGCAGTTCTTC
TRBJ2-5	TRBV27	.	TRBD2	CASSPWTSGSQETQYF	TGTGCCAGCAGTCCCTGGACTAGCGGGAGCCAAGAGACCCAGTACTTC
TRBJ2-5	TRBV5-4	.	.	CATYQREGETQYF	TGTGCCACCTACCAGAGGGAAGGAGAGACCCAGTACTTC
TRBJ1-6	TRBV6-5	.	.	CASSYLNSPLHF	TGTGCCAGCAGTTACTTGAATTCACCCCTCCACTTT
TRBJ1-6	TRBV28	.	.	CASSLVAGRHSPLHF	TGTGCCAGCAGTTTAGTGGCAGGGAGGCACTCACCCCTCCACTTT
TRBJ1-1	TRBV28	once	TRBD1	CASSFNPRGGWVNTEAFF	TGTGCCAGCAGTTTTAACCCCAGGGGGGGGTGGGTGAACACTGAAGCTTTCTTT
TRBJ2-7	TRBV6-6	.	TRBD2	CASSFLGLEGEQYF	TGTGCCAGCAGTTTCCTAGGACTAGAGGGCGAGCAGTACTTC
TRBJ2-3	TRBV6-4	.	TRBD1	CASSGTETDTQYF	TGTGCCAGCAGCGGGACAGAGACAGATACGCAGTATTTT
TRBJ1-5	TRBV4-1	.	.	CASSQTGQLEQAQHF	TGCGCCAGCAGCCAAACGGGACAATTGGAACAGGCCCAGCATTTT
TRBJ2-5	TRBV4-2	.	.	CASGMGGSQTQYF	TGTGCCAGCGGTATGGGGGGCTCACAGACCCAGTACTTC
TRBJ2-4	TRBV28	.	.	CASSAENIQYF	TGTGCCAGCAGTGCGGAAAACATTCAGTACTTC
TRBJ1-1	TRBV11-2	few	TRBD1	CASARQGWTEAFF	TGTGCCAGCGCCAGACAGGGGTGGACTGAAGCTTTCTTT
TRBJ2-1	TRBV6-1	.	TRBD2	CASSDGPGTSVGEQFF	TGTGCCAGCAGTGACGGTCCCGGGACTAGCGTCGGGGAGCAGTTCTTC
TRBJ2-2	TRBV11-2	once	.	CASSSHRFLPNTGELFF	TGTGCCAGCAGCTCACACAGGTTTTTACCGAACACCGGGGAGCTGTTTTTT
TRBJ1-4	TRBV5-1	few	.	CASSLGLRREEKLFF	TGCGCCAGCAGCTTGGGTCTCAGGAGGGAAGAAAAACTGTTTTTT
TRBJ2-4	TRBV9	.	.	CASSVGQGENIQYF	TGTGCCAGCAGCGTAGGCCAAGGGGAAAACATTCAGTACTTC
TRBJ2-1	TRBV5-1	.	.	CASSRSGTYSYNEQFF	TGCGCCAGCAGCCGGTCGGGGACCTACTCCTACAATGAGCAGTTCTTC
TRBJ2-5	TRBV30	.	TRBD2	CAWPGGVETQYF	TGTGCCTGGCCGGGGGGGGTAGAGACCCAGTACTTC
TRBJ1-1	TRBV30	.	.	CAWSWVGQATEAFF	TGTGCCTGGAGTTGGGTGGGTCAGGCCACTGAAGCTTTCTTT
TRBJ1-5	TRBV7-6	once	.	CASSLEAGTVNQPQHF	TGTGCCAGCAGCTTAGAAGCAGGGACGGTAAATCAGCCCCAGCATTTT
TRBJ2-3	TRBV11-2	.	TRBD2	CASKLAGGADTQYF	TGTGCCAGCAAACTAGCGGGAGGAGCAGATACGCAGTATTTT
TRBJ2-1	TRBV5-1	once	TRBD2	CASSEGLAGGWSPYNEQFF	TGCGCCAGCAGCGAGGGACTAGCGGGAGGATGGTCCCCCTACAATGAGCAGTTCTTC
TRBJ2-1	TRBV11-2	few	TRBD2	CASSLAHGGDNEQFF	TGTGCCAGCAGCTTAGCCCACGGGGGGGACAATGAGCAGTTCTTC
TRBJ1-2	TRBV27	.	.	CASNPQGNNYGYTF	TGTGCCAGCAATCCACAGGGAAATAACTATGGCTACACCTTC
TRBJ1-1	TRBV11-2	.	.	CASSFAQGGTEAFF	TGTGCCAGCAGCTTTGCGCAGGGAGGCACTGAAGCTTTCTTT
TRBJ2-3	TRBV6-5	.	.	CASRLQGGITDTQYF	TGTGCCAGCAGATTACAGGGAGGTATAACAGATACGCAGTATTTT
TRBJ2-1	TRBV7-2	.	TRBD1	CASSFDRGWNEQFF	TGTGCCAGCAGCTTCGACAGGGGTTGGAATGAGCAGTTCTTC
TRBJ1-4	TRBV6-5	.	.	CASSRGPNEKLFF	TGTGCCAGCTCTCGTGGCCCTAATGAAAAACTGTTTTTT
TRBJ2-5	TRBV7-3	.	.	CASSPGAAQETQYF	TGTGCCAGCAGCCCCGGGGCAGCCCAAGAGACCCAGTACTTC
TRBJ1-4	TRBV30	few	.	CAWSVRKGGAEKLFF	TGTGCCTGGAGTGTACGGAAAGGCGGGGCTGAAAAACTGTTTTTT
TRBJ2-1	TRBV5-1	.	.	CASSLAGAKEDEQFF	TGCGCCAGCAGCTTGGCGGGGGCCAAAGAGGATGAGCAGTTCTTC
TRBJ2-5	TRBV11-3	once	.	CASSSRRDGETQYF	TGTGCCAGCAGCTCCAGGAGGGACGGGGAGACCCAGTACTTC
TRBJ1-4	TRBV4-2	.	TRBD1	CASSFGTGTTTNEKLFF	TGTGCCAGCAGCTTCGGGACAGGGACCACAACTAATGAAAAACTGTTTTTT
TRBJ1-5	TRBV6-5	.	TRBD1	CASSPGTGGNQPQHF	TGTGCCAGCAGCCCCGGGACAGGGGGAAATCAGCCCCAGCATTTT
TRBJ2-2	TRBV9	few	.	CASSEIGVPGELFF	TGTGCCAGCAGCGAAATAGGGGTCCCCGGGGAGCTGTTTTTT
TRBJ2-5	TRBV27	once	TRBD2	CASSPGTSGTETQYF	TGTGCCAGCAGTCCCGGGACTAGCGGGACAGAGACCCAGTACTTC
TRBJ1-5	TRBV10-3	.	TRBD1	CAISDPPTGANQPQHF	TGTGCCATCAGTGACCCTCCGACAGGGGCGAATCAGCCCCAGCATTTT
TRBJ2-7	TRBV28	.	TRBD1	CASSLFGTGASYEQYF	TGTGCCAGCAGTTTATTTGGGACAGGGGCCTCCTACGAGCAGTACTTC
TRBJ1-1	TRBV6-1	.	.	CASGQGTEAFF	TGTGCCAGCGGCCAGGGAACTGAAGCTTTCTTT
TRBJ1-1	TRBV27	.	.	CATWIRGNTEAFF	TGTGCCACCTGGATTAGGGGGAACACTGAAGCTTTCTTT
TRBJ2-1	TRBV11-2	.	TRBD1	CASSPGGALSSYNEQFF	TGTGCCAGCAGCCCAGGGGGTGCACTCTCCTCCTACAATGAGCAGTTCTTC
TRBJ2-7	TRBV19	.	TRBD2	CASSIALGLAGGYEQYF	TGTGCCAGTAGTATAGCCCTGGGACTAGCGGGAGGCTACGAGCAGTACTTC
TRBJ2-1	TRBV4-2	.	TRBD2	CASSPGTSGGAGNEQFF	TGTGCCAGCAGCCCCGGGACTAGCGGGGGGGCGGGAAATGAGCAGTTCTTC
TRBJ1-4	TRBV9	.	TRBD1	CASSAQGAGGNEKLFF	TGTGCCAGCAGCGCACAGGGGGCTGGGGGTAATGAAAAACTGTTTTTT